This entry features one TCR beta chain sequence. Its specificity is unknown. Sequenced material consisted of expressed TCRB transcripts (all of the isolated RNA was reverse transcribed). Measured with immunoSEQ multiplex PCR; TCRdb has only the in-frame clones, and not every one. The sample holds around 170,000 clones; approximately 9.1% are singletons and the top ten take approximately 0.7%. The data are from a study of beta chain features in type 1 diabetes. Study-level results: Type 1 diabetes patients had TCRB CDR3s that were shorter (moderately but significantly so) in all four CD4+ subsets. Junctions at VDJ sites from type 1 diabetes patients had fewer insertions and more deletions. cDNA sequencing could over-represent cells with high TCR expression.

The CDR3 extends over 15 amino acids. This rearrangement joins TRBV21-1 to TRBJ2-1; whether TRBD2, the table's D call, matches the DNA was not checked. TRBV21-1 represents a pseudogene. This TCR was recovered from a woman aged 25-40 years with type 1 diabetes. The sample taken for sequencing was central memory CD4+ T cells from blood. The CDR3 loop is CASSYSGISYNEQFF. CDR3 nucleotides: TGTGCCAGCAGCTATAGCGGGATCTCCTACAATGAGCAGTTCTTC.